This entry is about one T cell receptor (beta chain). Its specificity is not known. The data were obtained in a study of Graves' ophthalmopathy and Graves' hyperthyroidism. The overall study: Hyperthyroidism showing no ophthalmopathy within 18 months of follow-up was stable. Notes on the study in general: The model's prediction of ophthalmopathy progression had around 70% sensitivity and around 72% specificity. Most clonotypes expanded in thyroid above 0.001 frequency were present in blood too. Sensitivity of approximately 88% and specificity of roughly 80% were achieved when a 13-signature model separated ophthalmopathy from stable hyperthyroidism.

Transcripts of RNA were the source for amplifying TCR beta CDR3 regions. HTBI-primed RT-PCR formed the first round, and a multiplex PCR formed the second. TCRdb processed the multiplex PCR reads anew with MiXCR; each CDR3 protein has one entry. Found here are around 1.1 million distinct CDR3 sequences, around a third of them singletons; the top ten hold around 10%. The TCR comes from an adult man with Graves' hyperthyroidism. The sequenced material came from peripheral blood or thyroid tissue (not recorded which).

CDR3 residues: CASGSSYGYTF. CDR3 nucleotide sequence: TGTGCCAGCGGATCCAGCTATGGCTACACCTTC. The chain couples TRBV25-1 to TRBJ1-2, with D unclear. Trimming took 8 bases from V and 4 from J, leaving 8 bases between them. This CDR3 contains 11 residues. The germline V gene encodes CDR1 MGHDK and CDR2 SYGVNS.